This TCR beta chain was obtained from a study of blood T cell repertoires in COVID-19. The assay was immunoSEQ multiplex PCR, and TCRdb's table has in-frame clones only and misses some. In the table there are roughly 97,000 clones, approximately 84% of which are singletons. The CDR3 has 17 amino acids. Trimming removed 4 bases at V and 7 bases at J, with 23 bases between. Germline V gives CDR1 KGHSH, CDR2 LQKENI. This clone has just a few counts. V usage is TRBV18 and J usage is TRBJ1-3; D ambiguous. The origin of this receptor is a man in his 70s with acute or convalescent COVID-19. The sample consisted of peripheral blood. The chain's CDR3 is CASSRIPPGTSANTIYF. For the CDR3, the DNA is TGTGCCAGCTCACGTATCCCCCCGGGAACGTCGGCCAACACCATATATTTT.